This T cell receptor beta chain comes out of a study of T cells expressing NK-cell markers. Study-wide context: All TCR beta repertoires analysed originated from sorted CD3+CD56+NKG2C+, CD3+CD56+NKG2C- and CD3+CD56-NKG2C+ T cells. With respect to HCMV, seven of the eight sequenced donors were seropositive, and one was seronegative. The study, taken as a whole, reports: NKG2C+ dominant clonotypes from roughly 6 donors made up roughly 1.0-8% of CD8+ T cells. Among four donors, these clonotypes also ranked first in the CD3+CD56-NKG2C+ fraction.

TCRdb reanalyzed the 5' RACE reads, giving one entry per CDR3 protein sequence and no DNA. The sample has about 380,000 distinct CDR3 sequences. The CDR3 runs 14 residues. Germline assignment: CDR1 SGDLS and CDR2 YYNGEE. Comments on this clonotype: Antigen unknown.

J is TRBJ1-2 and V is TRBV9; TCRdb names TRBD1, which stays unverified in the absence of DNA. This TCR derives from a man aged 18-70 years in good health. Source material: blood T cells: a sorted CD56 or NKG2C T cell subset, CD4+ or CD8+ T cells, or bulk PBMC T cells (not recorded which). The CDR3 reads CASSGNRGHNGYTF.